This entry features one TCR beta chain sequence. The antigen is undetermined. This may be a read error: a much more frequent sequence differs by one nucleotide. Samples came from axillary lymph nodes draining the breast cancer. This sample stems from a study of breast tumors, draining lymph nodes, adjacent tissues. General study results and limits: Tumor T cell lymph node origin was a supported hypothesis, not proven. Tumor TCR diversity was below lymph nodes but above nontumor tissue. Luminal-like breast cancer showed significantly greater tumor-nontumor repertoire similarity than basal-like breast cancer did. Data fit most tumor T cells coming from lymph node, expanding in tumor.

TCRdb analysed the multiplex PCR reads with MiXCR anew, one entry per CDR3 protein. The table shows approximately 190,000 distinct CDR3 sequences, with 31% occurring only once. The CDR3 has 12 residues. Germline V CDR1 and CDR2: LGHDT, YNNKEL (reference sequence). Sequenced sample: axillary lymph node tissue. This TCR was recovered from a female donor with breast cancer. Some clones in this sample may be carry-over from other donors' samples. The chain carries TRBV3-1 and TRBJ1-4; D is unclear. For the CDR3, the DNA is TGTGCCAGCAGCCAAAACAATGAAAAACTGTCTTTT. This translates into CASSQNNEKLSF.